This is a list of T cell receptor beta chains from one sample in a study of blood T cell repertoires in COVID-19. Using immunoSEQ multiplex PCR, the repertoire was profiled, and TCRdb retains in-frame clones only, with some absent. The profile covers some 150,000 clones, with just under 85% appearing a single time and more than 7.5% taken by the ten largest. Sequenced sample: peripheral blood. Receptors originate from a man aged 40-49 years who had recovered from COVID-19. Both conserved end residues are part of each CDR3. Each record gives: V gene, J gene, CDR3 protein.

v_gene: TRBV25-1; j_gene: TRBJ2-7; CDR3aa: CASSGLATSYEQYF
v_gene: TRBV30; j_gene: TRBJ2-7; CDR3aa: CAWGTSGYEQYF
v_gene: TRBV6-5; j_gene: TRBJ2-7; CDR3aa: CASSKTGAIEQYF
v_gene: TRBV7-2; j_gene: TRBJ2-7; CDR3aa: CASSFDRGSPYEQYF
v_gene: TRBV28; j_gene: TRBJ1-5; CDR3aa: CASSPPSWPQHF
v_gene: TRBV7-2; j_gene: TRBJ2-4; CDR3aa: CASSLAEEKDIQYF
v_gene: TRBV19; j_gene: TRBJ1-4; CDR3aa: CASSTTGNNEKLFF
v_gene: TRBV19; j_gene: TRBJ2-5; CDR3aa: CASSIDFGGGPWKTQYF
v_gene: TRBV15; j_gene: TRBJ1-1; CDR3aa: CATSRYPQGEAFF
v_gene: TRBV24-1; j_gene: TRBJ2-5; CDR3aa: CATARGQNQETQYF
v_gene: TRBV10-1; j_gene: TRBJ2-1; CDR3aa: CASSDPETGQGLPSPPYNEQFF
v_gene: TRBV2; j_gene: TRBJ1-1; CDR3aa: CASSDFKGRTEAFF
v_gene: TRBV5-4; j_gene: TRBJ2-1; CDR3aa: CASSLWDGRGNNEQFF
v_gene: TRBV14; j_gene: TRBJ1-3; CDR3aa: CASSQTWGPSSGNTIYF
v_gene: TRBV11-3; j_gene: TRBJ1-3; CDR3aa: CASSWGPTISGNTIYF
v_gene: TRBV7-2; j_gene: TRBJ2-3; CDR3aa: CASSKTSGRDTQYF
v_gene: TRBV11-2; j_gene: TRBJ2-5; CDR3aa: CASSFRQGQETQYF
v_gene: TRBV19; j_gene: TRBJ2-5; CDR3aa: CASSLGWRETQYF
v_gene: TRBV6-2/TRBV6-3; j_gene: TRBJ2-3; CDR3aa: CASSYPFGGSISDTQYF
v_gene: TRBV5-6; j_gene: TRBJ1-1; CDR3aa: CASSSPVNTEAFF
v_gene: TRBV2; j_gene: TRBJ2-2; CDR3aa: CASRRAENTGELFF
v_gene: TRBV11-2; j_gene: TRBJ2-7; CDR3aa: CASSLARGSEQYF
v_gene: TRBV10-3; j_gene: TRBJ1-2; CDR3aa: CAISDTGTVGYTF
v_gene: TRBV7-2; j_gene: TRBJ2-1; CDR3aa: CASTPLGGNEQFF
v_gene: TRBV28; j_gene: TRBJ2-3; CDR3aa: CASSQRQTDTQYF
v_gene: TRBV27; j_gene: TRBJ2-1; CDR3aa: CASSLNGNNEQFF
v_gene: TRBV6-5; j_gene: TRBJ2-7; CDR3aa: CASSYPRQGVYEQYF
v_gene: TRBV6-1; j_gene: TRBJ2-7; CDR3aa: CASSDRDRTYEQYF
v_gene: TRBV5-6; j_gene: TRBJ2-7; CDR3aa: CASSSGLGASYEQYF
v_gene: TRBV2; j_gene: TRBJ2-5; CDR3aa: CASRAGGAEETQYF
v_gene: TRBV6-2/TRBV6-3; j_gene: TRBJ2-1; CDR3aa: CASSYSLSYNEQFF
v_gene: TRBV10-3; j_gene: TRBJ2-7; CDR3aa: CAITDGGIGEQYF
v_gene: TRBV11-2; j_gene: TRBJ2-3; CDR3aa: CASSISGRAFGDTQYF
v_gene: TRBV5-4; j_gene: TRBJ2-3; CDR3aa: CASSLLGGRFADTQYF
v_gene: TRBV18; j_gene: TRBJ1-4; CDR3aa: CASSRLTSWDEKLFF
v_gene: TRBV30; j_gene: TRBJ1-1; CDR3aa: CAWSGGPEAFF
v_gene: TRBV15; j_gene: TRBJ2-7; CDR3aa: CATSRDTGPGEQYF
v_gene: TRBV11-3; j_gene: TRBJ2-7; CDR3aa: CASSLTGTGGYEQYF
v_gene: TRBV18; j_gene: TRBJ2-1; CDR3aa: CASQPTGFNEQFF
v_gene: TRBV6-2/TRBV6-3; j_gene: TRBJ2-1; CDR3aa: CASSSLAGVYNEQFF
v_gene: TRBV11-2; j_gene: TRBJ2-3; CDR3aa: CASRKGKGTGDTDTQYF
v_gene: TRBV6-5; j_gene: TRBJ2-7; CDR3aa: CASSYGGTVSDEQYF
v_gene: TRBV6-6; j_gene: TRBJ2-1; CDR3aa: CASSRRTGGAYVNEQFF
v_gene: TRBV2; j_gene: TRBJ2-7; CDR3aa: CASSEQDSPRQYF
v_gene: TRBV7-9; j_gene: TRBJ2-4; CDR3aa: CASSPLDSNIQYF
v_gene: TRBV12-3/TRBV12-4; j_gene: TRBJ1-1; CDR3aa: CASSLGRGSEAFF
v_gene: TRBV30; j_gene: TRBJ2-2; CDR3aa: CAWTTSGGPNTGELFF
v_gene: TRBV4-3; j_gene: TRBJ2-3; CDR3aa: CASSQDLVASGSADTQYF